Given below is one TCR beta chain in context. The sample belongs to a study of cytotoxic CD8 clonotypes in ibrutinib-treated CLL. Profiled with immunoSEQ multiplex PCR; TCRdb holds only in-frame clones, not every one. The sample contains 150,000 to 250,000 clones, around three quarters of which appear only once. The germline V gene encodes CDR1 SGHDN and CDR2 FVKESK. The ends were cut back, 4 bases at V and 0 bases at J, with 12 bases in the middle. The CDR3 runs to 16 residues. Sequencing used PBMCs, obtained after 24 months of ibrutinib treatment. The chain employs TRBV14 and TRBJ1-4; no firm D call. The sequence derives from a human donor with chronic lymphocytic leukemia. The chain's CDR3 is CASSPKGAATNEKLFF. CDR3 DNA sequence: TGTGCCAGCAGCCCAAAGGGAGCTGCAACTAATGAAAAACTGTTTTTT.